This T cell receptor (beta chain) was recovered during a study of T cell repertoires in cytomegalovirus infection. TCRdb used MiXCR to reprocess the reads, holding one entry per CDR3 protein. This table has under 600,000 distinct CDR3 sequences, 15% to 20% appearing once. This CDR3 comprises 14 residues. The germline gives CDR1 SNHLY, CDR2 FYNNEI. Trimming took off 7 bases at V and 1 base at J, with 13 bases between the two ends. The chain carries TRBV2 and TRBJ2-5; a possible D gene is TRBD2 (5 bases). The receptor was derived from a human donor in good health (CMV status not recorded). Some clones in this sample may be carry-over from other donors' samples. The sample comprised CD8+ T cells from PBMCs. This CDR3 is CASNRPSSQETQYF. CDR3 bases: TGTGCCAGCAATAGGCCTAGCTCCCAAGAGACCCAGTACTTC.